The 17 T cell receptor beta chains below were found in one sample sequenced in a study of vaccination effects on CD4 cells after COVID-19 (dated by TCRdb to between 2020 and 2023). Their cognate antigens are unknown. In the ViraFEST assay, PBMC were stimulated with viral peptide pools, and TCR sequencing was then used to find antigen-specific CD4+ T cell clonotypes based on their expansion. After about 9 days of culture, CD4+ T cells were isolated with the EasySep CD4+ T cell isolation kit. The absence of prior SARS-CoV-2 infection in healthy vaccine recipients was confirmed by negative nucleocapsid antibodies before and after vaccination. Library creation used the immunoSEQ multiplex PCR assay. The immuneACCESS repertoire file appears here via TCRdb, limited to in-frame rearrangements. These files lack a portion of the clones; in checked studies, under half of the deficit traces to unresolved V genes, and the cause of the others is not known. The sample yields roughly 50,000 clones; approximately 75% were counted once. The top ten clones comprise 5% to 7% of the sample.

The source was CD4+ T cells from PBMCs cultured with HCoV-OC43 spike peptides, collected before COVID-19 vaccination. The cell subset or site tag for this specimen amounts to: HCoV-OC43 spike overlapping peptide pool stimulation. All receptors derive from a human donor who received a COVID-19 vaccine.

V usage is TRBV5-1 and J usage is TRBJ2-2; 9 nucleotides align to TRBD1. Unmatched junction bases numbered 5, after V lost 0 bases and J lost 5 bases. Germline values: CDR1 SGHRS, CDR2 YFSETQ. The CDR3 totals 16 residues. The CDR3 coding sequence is TGCGCCAGCAGCTTGGTGACAGGGGGTAAGACCGGGGAGCTGTTTTTT. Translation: CASSLVTGGKTGELFF.

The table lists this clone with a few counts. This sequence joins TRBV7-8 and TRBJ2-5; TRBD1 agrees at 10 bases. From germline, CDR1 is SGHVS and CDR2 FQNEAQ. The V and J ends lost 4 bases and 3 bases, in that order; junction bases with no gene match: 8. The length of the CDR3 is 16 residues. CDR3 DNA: TGTGCCAGCAGCTACCTAGGACAGGGGGGGAAAGAGACCCAGTACTTC. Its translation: CASSYLGQGGKETQYF.

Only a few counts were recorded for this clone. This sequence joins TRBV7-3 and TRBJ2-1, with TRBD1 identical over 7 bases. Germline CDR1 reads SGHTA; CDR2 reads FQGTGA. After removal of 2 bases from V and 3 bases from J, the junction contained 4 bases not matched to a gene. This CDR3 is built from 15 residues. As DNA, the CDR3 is TGTGCCAGCAGCTTATCGGACAGGTACTACAATGAGCAGTTCTTC. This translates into CASSLSDRYYNEQFF.

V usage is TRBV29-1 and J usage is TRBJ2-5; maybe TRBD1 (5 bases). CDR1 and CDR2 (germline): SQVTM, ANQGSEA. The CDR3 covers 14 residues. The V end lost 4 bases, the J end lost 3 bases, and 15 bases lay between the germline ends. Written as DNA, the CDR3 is TGCAGCGTTGGTGGGTCCCTAGGGGAAGAGACCCAGTACTTC. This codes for CSVGGSLGEETQYF.

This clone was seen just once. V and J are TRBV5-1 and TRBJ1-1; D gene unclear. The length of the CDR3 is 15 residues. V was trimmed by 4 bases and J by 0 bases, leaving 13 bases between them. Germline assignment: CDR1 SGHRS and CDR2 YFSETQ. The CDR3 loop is CASSVSGKLNTEAFF. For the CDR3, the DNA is TGCGCCAGCAGCGTCTCCGGAAAATTGAACACTGAAGCTTTCTTT.

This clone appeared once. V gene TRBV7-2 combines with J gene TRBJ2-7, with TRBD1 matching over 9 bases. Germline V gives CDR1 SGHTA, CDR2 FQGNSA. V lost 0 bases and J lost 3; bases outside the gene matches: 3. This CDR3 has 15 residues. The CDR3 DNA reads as TGTGCCAGCAGCTTAGCCGGGACAGGGTTCTACGAGCAGTACGTC. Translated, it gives CASSLAGTGFYEQYV.

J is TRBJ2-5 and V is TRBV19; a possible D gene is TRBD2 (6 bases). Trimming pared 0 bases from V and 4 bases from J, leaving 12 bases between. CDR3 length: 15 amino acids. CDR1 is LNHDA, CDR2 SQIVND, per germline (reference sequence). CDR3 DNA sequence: TGTGCCAGTAGTATAGATGTGGAGGGGACAGAGACCCAGTACTTC. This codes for CASSIDVEGTETQYF.

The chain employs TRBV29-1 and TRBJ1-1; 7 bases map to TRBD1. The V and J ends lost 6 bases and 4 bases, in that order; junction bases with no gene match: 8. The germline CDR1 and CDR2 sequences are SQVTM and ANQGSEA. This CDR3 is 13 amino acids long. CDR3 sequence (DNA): TGCAGCGTCCGGACAGGCGGAATCACTGAAGCTTTCTTT. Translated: CSVRTGGITEAFF.

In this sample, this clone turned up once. The CDR3 DNA reads as TGTGCCAGCAGCTTGCCCGGGGGACGGGGTCAGCCCCAGCATTTT. It encodes CASSLPGGRGQPQHF. This chain joins TRBV5-8 and TRBJ1-5; TRBD1 might be the D (5 bases). This CDR3 spans 15 amino acids. CDR1 SGHTS and CDR2 YDEGEE come from the germline V gene. Trimming stripped 1 base from V and 6 bases from J, with 14 bases between.

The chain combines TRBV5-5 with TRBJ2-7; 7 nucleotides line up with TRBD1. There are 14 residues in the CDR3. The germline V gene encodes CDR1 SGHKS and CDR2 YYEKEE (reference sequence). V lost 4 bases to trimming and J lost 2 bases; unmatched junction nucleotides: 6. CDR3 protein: CASSPDRATYEQYV. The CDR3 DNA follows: TGTGCCAGCAGCCCCGACAGGGCGACCTACGAGCAGTACGTC.

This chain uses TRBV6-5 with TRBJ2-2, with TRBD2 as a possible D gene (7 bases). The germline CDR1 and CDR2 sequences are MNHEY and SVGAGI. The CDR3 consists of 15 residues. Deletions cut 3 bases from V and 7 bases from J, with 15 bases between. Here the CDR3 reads CASSYGGGVGGELFF. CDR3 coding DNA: TGTGCCAGCAGTTATGGGGGGGGCGTGGGCGGGGAGCTGTTTTTT.

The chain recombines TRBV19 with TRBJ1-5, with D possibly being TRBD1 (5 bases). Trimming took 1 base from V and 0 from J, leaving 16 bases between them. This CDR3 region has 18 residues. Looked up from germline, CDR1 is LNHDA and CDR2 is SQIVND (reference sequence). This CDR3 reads CASSIGQKATYSNQPQHF. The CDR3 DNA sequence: TGTGCCAGTAGTATAGGACAGAAAGCAACTTATAGCAATCAGCCCCAGCATTTT.

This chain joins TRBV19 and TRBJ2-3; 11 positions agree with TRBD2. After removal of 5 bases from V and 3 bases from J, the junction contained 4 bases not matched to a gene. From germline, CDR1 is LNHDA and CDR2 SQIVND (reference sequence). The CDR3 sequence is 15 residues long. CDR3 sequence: CASSLRLAGTDTQYF. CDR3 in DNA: TGTGCCAGTAGTCTAAGACTAGCGGGGACAGATACGCAGTATTTT.

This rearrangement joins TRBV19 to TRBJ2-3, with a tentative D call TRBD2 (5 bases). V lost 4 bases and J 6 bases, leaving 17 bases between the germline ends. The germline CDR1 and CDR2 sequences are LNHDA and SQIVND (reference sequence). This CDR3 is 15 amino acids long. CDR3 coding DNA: TGTGCCAGTAGTAACCCCGTTAGCAGAGGGGATACGCAGTATTTT. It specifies CASSNPVSRGDTQYF. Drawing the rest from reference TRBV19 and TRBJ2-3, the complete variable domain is DGGITQSPKYLFRKEGQNVTLSCEQNLNHDAMYWYRQDPGQGLRLIYYSQIVNDFQKGDIAEGYSVSREKKESFPLTVTSAQKNPTAFYLCASSNPVSRGDTQYFGPGTRLTVL.

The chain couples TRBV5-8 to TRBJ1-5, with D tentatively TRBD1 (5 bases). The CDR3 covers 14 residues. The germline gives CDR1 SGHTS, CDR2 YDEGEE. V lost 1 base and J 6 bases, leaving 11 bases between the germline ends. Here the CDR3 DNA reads TGTGCCAGCAGCTTGTTTCAGGGTGGTCAGCCCCAGCATTTT. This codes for CASSLFQGGQPQHF.

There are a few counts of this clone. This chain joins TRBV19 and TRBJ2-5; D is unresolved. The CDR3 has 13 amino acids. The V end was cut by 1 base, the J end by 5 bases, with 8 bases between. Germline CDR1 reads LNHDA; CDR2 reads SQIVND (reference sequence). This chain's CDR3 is CASSIVTRETQYF. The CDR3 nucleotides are TGTGCCAGTAGTATAGTAACTCGGGAGACCCAGTACTTC.

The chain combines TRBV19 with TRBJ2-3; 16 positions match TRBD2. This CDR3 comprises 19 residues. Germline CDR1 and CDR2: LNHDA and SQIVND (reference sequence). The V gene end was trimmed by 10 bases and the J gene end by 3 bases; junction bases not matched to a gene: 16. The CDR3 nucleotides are TGTGCCACCAAAGGGACTAGCGGGGGGGCCTCAGGGGTAACAGATACGCAGTATTTT. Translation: CATKGTSGGASGVTDTQYF.